A selection of T cell receptor beta chains follows, all from one sample in a study of cytomegalovirus exposure and HLA in healthy donors. Assay used: immunoSEQ multiplex PCR; TCRdb lists only in-frame clones, some missing. The sample has roughly 100,000 clones, about 80% seen once; the top ten hold approximately 6.4%. The sample comprised PBMCs. The source of these receptors is a middle-aged man in good health and CMV-seropositive. CDR3s include the opening cysteine and the closing phenylalanine or tryptophan. The D gene is left open where the match is weak. The size entry is marked missing in some rows and otherwise reads once, few, many or a size class.

cdr3_nt cdr3_aa d_call j_call clone_size v_call
TGTGCCAGCAGCTTAGGAGGGGAGGGGGGCCCTTACAATGAGCAGTTCTTC CASSLGGEGGPYNEQFF NA TRBJ2-1 few TRBV13
TGTGCCAGCAGCCCGGGGACAGATGAGCAGTTCTTC CASSPGTDEQFF TRBD1 TRBJ2-1 NA TRBV4-2
TGTGCCAGCAGCGTAGAGAGCCACACTGAAGCTTTCTTT CASSVESHTEAFF NA TRBJ1-1 NA TRBV9
TGTGCCAGCACGGGCGGGGGTCACGGTGATACGCAGTATTTT CASTGGGHGDTQYF TRBD2 TRBJ2-3 NA TRBV6-1
TGTGCCAGCACCCTTAGCGGAAACTACGAGCAGTACTTC CASTLSGNYEQYF NA TRBJ2-7 NA TRBV7-9
TGTGCCAGCTCCCCGGGACTAGCGGGAGAAATTAAGCAGTACTTC CASSPGLAGEIKQYF TRBD2 TRBJ2-7 NA TRBV18
TGCAGCGTCTTGGGGTTAGCGGGAGGGCGGGGAGAGACCCAGTACTTC CSVLGLAGGRGETQYF TRBD2 TRBJ2-5 NA TRBV29-1
TGCGCCAGCAGCTCAGGACAGGGCAACGGCTACGAGCAGTACTTC CASSSGQGNGYEQYF TRBD1 TRBJ2-7 few TRBV5-1
TGTGCCAGCAGCTCCACGGACTTGAAATACGAGCAGTACTTC CASSSTDLKYEQYF NA TRBJ2-7 many TRBV28
TGTGCCAGCGGTTGGGGCGGACAATACTACGAGCAGTACTTC CASGWGGQYYEQYF NA TRBJ2-7 NA TRBV27
TGTGCCAGCAAACCTGGGCAGATGACTGAAGCTTTCTTT CASKPGQMTEAFF NA TRBJ1-1 few TRBV6-5
TGTGCCAGCAGTTTCCCCTGGGGCTCCAGCATGCCTACGCAGTATTTT CASSFPWGSSMPTQYF NA TRBJ2-3 NA TRBV28
TGTGCCAGCAGCTTAAGCGGGGGATACGAGCAGTACTTC CASSLSGGYEQYF TRBD2 TRBJ2-7 few TRBV5-5
TGTGCCAGCAGTCTCCAGGGGTCCACCGGGGAGCTGTTTTTT CASSLQGSTGELFF NA TRBJ2-2 NA TRBV28
TGTGCCAGCAGCCCCGGGGGGCTTGCCGCTAACTATGGCTACACCTTC CASSPGGLAANYGYTF NA TRBJ1-2 NA TRBV4-2
TGTGCCAGCAGCTTGTCAGGTCTAAACTATGGCTACACCTTC CASSLSGLNYGYTF NA TRBJ1-2 NA TRBV5-4
TGCAGCGTTCGGAACAGGGGGACCCGCCCAAACCCCTCCTACGAGCAGTACTTC CSVRNRGTRPNPSYEQYF TRBD1 TRBJ2-7 NA TRBV29-1
TGCGCCAGCAGCCAACAGGGGTCTTTCGGGGAGCTGTTTTTT CASSQQGSFGELFF NA TRBJ2-2 few TRBV4-1
TGTGCCAGCAGTGAGGGACTCGAAAACACCATATATTTT CASSEGLENTIYF NA TRBJ1-3 NA TRBV6-1
TGCAGTGAGGGGGGGACTAGCGGGAGTGCCGGGGAGCTGTTTTTT CSEGGTSGSAGELFF TRBD2 TRBJ2-2 few TRBV29-1
TGTGCCAGCAGCTTAACAGGGGATCAGCCCCAGCATTTT CASSLTGDQPQHF TRBD1 TRBJ1-5 once TRBV7-8
TGTGCCAGCAGTCTTACTAGCGGGAGGGGAGCCTACAATGAGCAGTTCTTC CASSLTSGRGAYNEQFF TRBD2 TRBJ2-1 few TRBV28
TGTGCCAGCAGTTTTGGGGGGATGAACACTGAAGCTTTCTTT CASSFGGMNTEAFF NA TRBJ1-1 few TRBV28
TGTGCCAGTGCCCTAGGAGGTGACTTTCAGCTGGCTTTCTTT CASALGGDFQLAFF NA TRBJ1-1 NA TRBV6-6
TGCGCCAGCTTATCGCTCGGGACAGGGGTGACAGATACGCAGTATTTT CASLSLGTGVTDTQYF TRBD1 TRBJ2-3 few TRBV4-3
TGTGCCAGCAGTGATAAGGGAGACGAAAAACTGTTTTTT CASSDKGDEKLFF NA TRBJ1-4 NA TRBV2
TGTGCCAGCAGTTTCCGACCGGGGTTTACTAATGAAAAACTGTTTTTT CASSFRPGFTNEKLFF NA TRBJ1-4 once TRBV6-5
TGTGCCAGTAGTCAGGGGCAGATCAATCAGCCCCAGCATTTT CASSQGQINQPQHF NA TRBJ1-5 once TRBV19
TGTGCCAGCAGTCAGGACAGTCCGCATGGCTACACCTTC CASSQDSPHGYTF NA TRBJ1-2 NA TRBV6-5
TGTGCCAGCGGGGGCATCGCCCCGCAACCCCTCCACTTT CASGGIAPQPLHF NA TRBJ1-6 few TRBV6-5
TGCGCCAGCAGCTTGTTAGCGTCCCCGGGGGATGAGCAGTTCTTC CASSLLASPGDEQFF NA TRBJ2-1 NA TRBV5-1
TGTGCCAGCAGTTCCGGGACGAGGGGGTACCAAGAGACCCAGTACTTC CASSSGTRGYQETQYF NA TRBJ2-5 NA TRBV6-5
TGCAGCGTTGATAAGGACAGCTCAGATACGCAGTATTTT CSVDKDSSDTQYF NA TRBJ2-3 NA TRBV29-1
TGCGCCAGCAGTCAACTGGGGGGTGGGAATGAGCAGTTCTTC CASSQLGGGNEQFF NA TRBJ2-1 NA TRBV4-1
TGTGCCAGTAGTAGGGACAGACCCCTTTCTGGGGCCAACGTCCTGACTTTC CASSRDRPLSGANVLTF TRBD1 TRBJ2-6 few TRBV19
TGTGCCAGCAGGCTTATAGGGAGACAGGGTTTTCCCGGGGAGCTGTTTTTT CASRLIGRQGFPGELFF TRBD1 TRBJ2-2 NA TRBV28
TGTGCCAGCAGCTTTGGCGGGAATAATTCACCCCTCCACTTT CASSFGGNNSPLHF NA TRBJ1-6 NA TRBV7-9
TGCGCCAGCAGCCAGGCCCTGTATCAGCCCCAGCATTTT CASSQALYQPQHF NA TRBJ1-5 few TRBV4-1
TGTGCCAGCAGTTCACTGAGCGGGGGGTCCCGCGGGGAGCTGTTTTTT CASSSLSGGSRGELFF TRBD2 TRBJ2-2 few TRBV28
TGTGCCAGCAGCTGGGGGGGACAGGGTGAAAAACTGTTTTTT CASSWGGQGEKLFF TRBD1 TRBJ1-4 NA TRBV7-9
TGTGCCAGCAGCTTGTGGGTCCTAGCGGGCGGGGGGACCCAGTACTTC CASSLWVLAGGGTQYF TRBD2 TRBJ2-5 NA TRBV5-6
TGTGCCAGCAGTGCGGTTAGCGGACTCCAAGAGACCCAGTACTTC CASSAVSGLQETQYF NA TRBJ2-5 few TRBV2
TGTGCCAGCAGCAGGGGGCACTCAGGTTCTGGGGCCAACGTCCTGACTTTC CASSRGHSGSGANVLTF NA TRBJ2-6 NA TRBV21-1
TGTGCCACCAGCAGAGATGTCCTAGCGGGGCGGGGAGATACGCAGTATTTT CATSRDVLAGRGDTQYF TRBD2 TRBJ2-3 NA TRBV15
TGTGCCACCGGGACAGGGGGGAGAGGCTACACCTTC CATGTGGRGYTF TRBD1 TRBJ1-2 NA TRBV6-5
TGTGCCAGTAGCCCCCTTGCGGGAGAGCAGTACTTC CASSPLAGEQYF NA TRBJ2-7 few TRBV19
TGCGCCAGCTCCACAGGGTCCTACAATGAGCAGTTCTTC CASSTGSYNEQFF NA TRBJ2-1 NA TRBV10-1
TGCGCCAGCTCTGGGGGGGGATTCGAGCAGTACTTC CASSGGGFEQYF TRBD2 TRBJ2-7 NA TRBV10-2
TGTGCCAGCAGCTTCGCAGATACGCAGTATTTT CASSFADTQYF NA TRBJ2-3 NA TRBV13
TGTGCCAGCAGTTTAGCCCCCCGAGGCGATCAGCCCCAGCATTTT CASSLAPRGDQPQHF NA TRBJ1-5 NA TRBV27
TGTGCCAGCAGCTTCACTAGCGGGAGCGGAACCGGGGAGCTGTTTTTT CASSFTSGSGTGELFF TRBD2 TRBJ2-2 NA TRBV11-2
TGTGCCAGTAGTATGTCAGTCCTCCAAGAGACCCAGTACTTC CASSMSVLQETQYF NA TRBJ2-5 NA TRBV19
TGTGCCAGCAGTTCCCCGGGACAGGGGAACACTGAAGCTTTCTTT CASSSPGQGNTEAFF TRBD1 TRBJ1-1 NA TRBV28
TGTGCCACCAGCGGGGGGCAAGAGACCCAGTACTTC CATSGGQETQYF TRBD2 TRBJ2-5 NA TRBV10-3
TGTGCCAGCAACAGGGTGAGGGGGCGAGGAAACACCATATATTTT CASNRVRGRGNTIYF NA TRBJ1-3 NA TRBV21-1
TGCGCCAGCAGCTTATATAGCGGGAATGTCCAAGAGACCCAGTACTTC CASSLYSGNVQETQYF TRBD2 TRBJ2-5 NA TRBV5-1